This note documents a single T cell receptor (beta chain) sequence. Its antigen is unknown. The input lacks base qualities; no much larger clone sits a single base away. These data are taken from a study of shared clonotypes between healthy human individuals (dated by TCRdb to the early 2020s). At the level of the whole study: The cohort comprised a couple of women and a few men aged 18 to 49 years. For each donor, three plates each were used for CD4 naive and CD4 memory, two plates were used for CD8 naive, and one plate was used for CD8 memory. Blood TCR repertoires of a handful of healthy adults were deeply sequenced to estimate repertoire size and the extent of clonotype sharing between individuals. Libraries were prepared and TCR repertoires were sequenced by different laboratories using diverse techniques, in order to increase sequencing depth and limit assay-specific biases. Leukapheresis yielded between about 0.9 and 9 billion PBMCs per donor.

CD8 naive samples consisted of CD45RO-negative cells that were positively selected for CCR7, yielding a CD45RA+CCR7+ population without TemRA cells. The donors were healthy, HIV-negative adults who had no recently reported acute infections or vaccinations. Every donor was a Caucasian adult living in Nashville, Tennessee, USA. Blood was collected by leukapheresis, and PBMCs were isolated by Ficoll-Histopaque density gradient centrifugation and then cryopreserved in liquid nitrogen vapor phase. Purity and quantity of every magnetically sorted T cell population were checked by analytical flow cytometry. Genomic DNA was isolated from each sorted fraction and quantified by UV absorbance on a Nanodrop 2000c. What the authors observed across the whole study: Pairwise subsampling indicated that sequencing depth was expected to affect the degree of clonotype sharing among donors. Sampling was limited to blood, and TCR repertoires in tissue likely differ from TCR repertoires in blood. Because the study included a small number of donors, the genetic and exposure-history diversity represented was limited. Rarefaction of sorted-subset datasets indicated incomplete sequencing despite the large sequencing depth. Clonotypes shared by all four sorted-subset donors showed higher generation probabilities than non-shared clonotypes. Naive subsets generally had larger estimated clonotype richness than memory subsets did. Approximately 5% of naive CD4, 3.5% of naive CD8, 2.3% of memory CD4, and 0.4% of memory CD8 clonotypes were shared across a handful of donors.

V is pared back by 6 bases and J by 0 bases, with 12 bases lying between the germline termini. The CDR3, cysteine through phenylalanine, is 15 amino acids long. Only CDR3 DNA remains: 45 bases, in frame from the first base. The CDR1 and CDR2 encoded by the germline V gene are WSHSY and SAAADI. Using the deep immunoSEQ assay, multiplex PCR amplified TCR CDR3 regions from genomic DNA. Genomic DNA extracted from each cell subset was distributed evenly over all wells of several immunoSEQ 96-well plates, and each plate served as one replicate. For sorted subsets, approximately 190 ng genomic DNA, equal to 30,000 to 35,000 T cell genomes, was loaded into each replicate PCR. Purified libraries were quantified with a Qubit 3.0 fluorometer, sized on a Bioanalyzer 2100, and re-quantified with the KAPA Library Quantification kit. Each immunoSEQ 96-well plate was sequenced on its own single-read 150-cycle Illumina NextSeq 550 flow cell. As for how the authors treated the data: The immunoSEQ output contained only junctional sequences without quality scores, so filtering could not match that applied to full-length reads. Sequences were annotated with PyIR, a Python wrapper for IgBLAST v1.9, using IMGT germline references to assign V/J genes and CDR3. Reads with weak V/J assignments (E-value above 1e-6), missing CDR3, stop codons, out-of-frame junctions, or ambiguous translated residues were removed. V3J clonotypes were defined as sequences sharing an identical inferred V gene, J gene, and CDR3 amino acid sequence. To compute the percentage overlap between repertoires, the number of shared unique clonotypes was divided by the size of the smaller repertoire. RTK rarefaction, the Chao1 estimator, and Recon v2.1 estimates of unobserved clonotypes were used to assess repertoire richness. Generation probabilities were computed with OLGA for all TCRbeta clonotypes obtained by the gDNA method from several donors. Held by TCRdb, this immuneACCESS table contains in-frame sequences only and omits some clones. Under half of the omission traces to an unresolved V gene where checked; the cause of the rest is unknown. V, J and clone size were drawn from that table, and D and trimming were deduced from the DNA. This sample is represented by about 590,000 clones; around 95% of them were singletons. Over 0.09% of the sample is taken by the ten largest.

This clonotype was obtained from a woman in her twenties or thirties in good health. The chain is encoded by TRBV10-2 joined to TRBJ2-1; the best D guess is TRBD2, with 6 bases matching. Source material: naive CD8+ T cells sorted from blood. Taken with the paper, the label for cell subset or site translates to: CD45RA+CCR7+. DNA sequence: TGCGCCAGCAGCACGGGACTGACCTCCTACAATGAGCAGTTCTTC. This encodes CASSTGLTSYNEQFF.